This TCR beta chain was captured by sequencing in a study of T cells after yellow fever vaccination. General study findings and limits: Repertoires obtained by FACS sorting could include abundant clonotypes that entered as contaminants from the bulk population.

Germline CDR1 reads SGHRS; CDR2 reads YFSETQ. The CDR3 totals 14 residues. The J segment lost 5 bases and the V segment lost 0 bases, leaving 1 base of the junction unmatched. Template switching with 5'RACE generated the TCR cDNA and added a universal primer site and UMIs. Each CDR3 protein gets one entry after TCRdb re-called the 5' RACE reads with MiXCR. The data hold approximately 550,000 distinct CDR3 sequences, with approximately 13% observed a single time. About this clonotype itself: The antigen is unknown.

The sample was PBMCs, taken on the day of the yellow fever booster vaccination. This chain connects TRBV5-1 to TRBJ2-3, with 9 nucleotides matching TRBD2. The sequence came from a man aged 25 to 45 who received the YFV17D yellow fever vaccine. The CDR3 region has the DNA TGCGCCAGCAGCTTGGAGCGGGAGGTAGATACGCAGTATTTT. Encoded protein: CASSLEREVDTQYF.